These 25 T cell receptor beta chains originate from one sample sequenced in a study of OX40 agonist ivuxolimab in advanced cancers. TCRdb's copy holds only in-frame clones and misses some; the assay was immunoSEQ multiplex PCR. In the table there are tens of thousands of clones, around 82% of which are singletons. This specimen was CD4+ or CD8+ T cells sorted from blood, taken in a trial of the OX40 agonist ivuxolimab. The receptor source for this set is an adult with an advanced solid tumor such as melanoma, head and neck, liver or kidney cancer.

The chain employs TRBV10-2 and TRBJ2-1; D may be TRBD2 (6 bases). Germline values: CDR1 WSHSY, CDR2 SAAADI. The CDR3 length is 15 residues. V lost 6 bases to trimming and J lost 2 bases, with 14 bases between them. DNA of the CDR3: TGCGCCAGCAGGTTGGCGGGGAGTGCCTACAATGAGCAGTTCTTC. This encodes CASRLAGSAYNEQFF.

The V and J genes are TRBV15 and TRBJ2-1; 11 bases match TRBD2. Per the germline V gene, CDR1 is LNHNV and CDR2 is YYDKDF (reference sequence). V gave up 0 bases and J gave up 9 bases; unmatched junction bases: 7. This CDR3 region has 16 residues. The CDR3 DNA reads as TGTGCCACCAGCAGAGACTCCGGTAGCGGGGGGGCTGAGCAGTTCTTC. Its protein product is CATSRDSGSGGAEQFF.

CDR3 DNA: TGTGCCAGCAGCTTAGGACAGAGATACGAGCAGTACTTC. It is translated as CASSLGQRYEQYF. V gene TRBV7-2 combines with J gene TRBJ2-7; maybe TRBD1 (5 bases). Germline CDR1 SGHTA, CDR2 FQGNSA. The CDR3 covers 13 residues. V was trimmed by 1 base and J by 4 bases, leaving 8 bases between them.

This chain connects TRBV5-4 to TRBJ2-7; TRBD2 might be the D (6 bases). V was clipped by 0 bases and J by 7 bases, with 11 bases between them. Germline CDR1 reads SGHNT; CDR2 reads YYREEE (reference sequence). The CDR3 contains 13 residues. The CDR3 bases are TGTGCCAGCAGCTTGGATCATCGGGGGGAGCAGTACTTC. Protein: CASSLDHRGEQYF.

In DNA form, the CDR3 reads TGTGCCAGCAGCGTAGAAGTCTTACGGTCTACGCAGTATTTT. Its protein product is CASSVEVLRSTQYF. The rearrangement links TRBV9 to TRBJ2-3, with D unresolved. CDR1 is SGDLS, CDR2 YYNGEE, per germline. The CDR3 runs 14 residues. V lost 0 bases, J lost 8 bases, and 13 bases lay in between.

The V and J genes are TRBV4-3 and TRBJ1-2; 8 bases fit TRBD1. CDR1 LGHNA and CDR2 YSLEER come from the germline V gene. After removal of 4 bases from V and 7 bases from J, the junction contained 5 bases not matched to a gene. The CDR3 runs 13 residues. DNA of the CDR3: TGCGCCAGCAGCCCACGGACAGGGAGTGGCTACACCTTC. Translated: CASSPRTGSGYTF.

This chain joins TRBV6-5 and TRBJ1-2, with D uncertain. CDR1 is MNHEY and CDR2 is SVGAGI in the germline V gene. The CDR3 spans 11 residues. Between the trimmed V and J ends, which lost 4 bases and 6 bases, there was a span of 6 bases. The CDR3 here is CASSSGHGYTF. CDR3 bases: TGTGCCAGCAGTTCCGGCCATGGCTACACCTTC.

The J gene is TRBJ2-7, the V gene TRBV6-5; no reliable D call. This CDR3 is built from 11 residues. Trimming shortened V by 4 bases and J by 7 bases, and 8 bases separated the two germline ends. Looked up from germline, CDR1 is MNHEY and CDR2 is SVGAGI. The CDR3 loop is CASSFGGEQYF. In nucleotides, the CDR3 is TGTGCCAGCAGTTTCGGTGGAGAGCAGTACTTC.

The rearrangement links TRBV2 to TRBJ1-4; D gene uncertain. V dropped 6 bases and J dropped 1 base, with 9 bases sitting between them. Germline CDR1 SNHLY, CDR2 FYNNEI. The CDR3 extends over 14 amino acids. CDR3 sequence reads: CASRLRETNEKLFF. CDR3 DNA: TGTGCCAGCAGATTAAGGGAAACTAATGAAAAACTGTTTTTT.

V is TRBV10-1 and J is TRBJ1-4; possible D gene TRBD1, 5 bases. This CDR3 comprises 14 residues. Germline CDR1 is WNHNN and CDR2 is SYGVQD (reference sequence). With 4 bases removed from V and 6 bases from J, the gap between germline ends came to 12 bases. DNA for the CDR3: TGCGCCAGCAGTGCCGGGACGGAGTATGAAAAACTGTTTTTT. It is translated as CASSAGTEYEKLFF.

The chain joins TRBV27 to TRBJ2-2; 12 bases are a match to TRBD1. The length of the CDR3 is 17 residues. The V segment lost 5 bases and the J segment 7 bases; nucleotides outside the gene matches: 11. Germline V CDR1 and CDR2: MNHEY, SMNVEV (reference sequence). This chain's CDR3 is CASSQTWDRGLIGELFF. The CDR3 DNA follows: TGTGCCAGCAGTCAAACATGGGACAGGGGGCTAATCGGGGAGCTGTTTTTT.

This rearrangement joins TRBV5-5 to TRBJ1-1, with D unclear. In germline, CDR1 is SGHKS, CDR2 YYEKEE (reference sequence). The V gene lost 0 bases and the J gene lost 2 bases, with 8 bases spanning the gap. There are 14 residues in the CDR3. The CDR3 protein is CASSLAWGNTEAFF. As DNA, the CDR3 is TGTGCCAGCAGCTTGGCCTGGGGAAACACTGAAGCTTTCTTT. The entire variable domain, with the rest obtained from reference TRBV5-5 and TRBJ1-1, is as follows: DAGVTQSPTHLIKTRGQQVTLRCSPISGHKSVSWYQQVLGQGPQFIFQYYEKEERGRGNFPDRFSARQFPNYSSELNVNALLLGDSALYLCASSLAWGNTEAFFGQGTRLTVV.

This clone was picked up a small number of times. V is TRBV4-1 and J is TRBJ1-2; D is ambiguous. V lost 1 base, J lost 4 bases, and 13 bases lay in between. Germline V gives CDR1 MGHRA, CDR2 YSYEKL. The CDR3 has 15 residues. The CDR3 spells CASSQGLGNSYGYTF. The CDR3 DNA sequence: TGCGCCAGCAGCCAAGGTTTAGGGAATAGCTATGGCTACACCTTC.

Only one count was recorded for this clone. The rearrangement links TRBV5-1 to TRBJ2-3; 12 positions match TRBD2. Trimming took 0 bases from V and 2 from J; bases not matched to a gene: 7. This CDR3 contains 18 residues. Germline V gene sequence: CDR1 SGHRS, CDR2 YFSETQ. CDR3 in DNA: TGCGCCAGCAGCTTGGGGACTAGCGGGGCCCCGTACACAGATACGCAGTATTTT. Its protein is CASSLGTSGAPYTDTQYF. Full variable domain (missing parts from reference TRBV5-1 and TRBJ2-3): KAGVTQTPRYLIKTRGQQVTLSCSPISGHRSVSWYQQTPGQGLQFLFEYFSETQRNKGNFPGRFSGRQFSNSRSEMNVSTLELGDSALYLCASSLGTSGAPYTDTQYFGPGTRLTVL.

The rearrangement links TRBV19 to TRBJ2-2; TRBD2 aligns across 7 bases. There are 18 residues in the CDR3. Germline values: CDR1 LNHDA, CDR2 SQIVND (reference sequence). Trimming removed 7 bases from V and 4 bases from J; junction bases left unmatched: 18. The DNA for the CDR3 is TGTGCCAGTACTCCCGTTGGGGGGGGAAGAGGAGCCACCGGGGAGCTGTTTTTT. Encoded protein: CASTPVGGGRGATGELFF. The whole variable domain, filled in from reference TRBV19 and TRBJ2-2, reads DGGITQSPKYLFRKEGQNVTLSCEQNLNHDAMYWYRQDPGQGLRLIYYSQIVNDFQKGDIAEGYSVSREKKESFPLTVTSAQKNPTAFYLCASTPVGGGRGATGELFFGEGSRLTVL.

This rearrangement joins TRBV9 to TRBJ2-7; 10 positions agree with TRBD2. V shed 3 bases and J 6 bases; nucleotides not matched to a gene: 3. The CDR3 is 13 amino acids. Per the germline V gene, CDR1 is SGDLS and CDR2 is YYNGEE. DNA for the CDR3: TGTGCCAGCAGCGACGGACTAGCGGTCGAGCAGTACTTC. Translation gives CASSDGLAVEQYF. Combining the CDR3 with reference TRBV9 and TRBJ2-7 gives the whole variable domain DSGVTQTPKHLITATGQRVTLRCSPRSGDLSVYWYQQSLDQGLQFLIQYYNGEERAKGNILERFSAQQFPDLHSELNLSSLELGDSALYFCASSDGLAVEQYFGPGTRLTVT.

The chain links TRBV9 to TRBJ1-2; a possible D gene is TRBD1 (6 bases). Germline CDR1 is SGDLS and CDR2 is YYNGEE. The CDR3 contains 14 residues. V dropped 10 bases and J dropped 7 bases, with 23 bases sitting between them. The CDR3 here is CAYGGEDSFFGYTF. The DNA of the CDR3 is TGTGCCTATGGTGGGGAGGACAGCTTTTTTGGCTACACCTTC. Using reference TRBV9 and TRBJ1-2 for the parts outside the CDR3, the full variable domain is DSGVTQTPKHLITATGQRVTLRCSPRSGDLSVYWYQQSLDQGLQFLIQYYNGEERAKGNILERFSAQQFPDLHSELNLSSLELGDSALYFCAYGGEDSFFGYTFGSGTRLTVV.

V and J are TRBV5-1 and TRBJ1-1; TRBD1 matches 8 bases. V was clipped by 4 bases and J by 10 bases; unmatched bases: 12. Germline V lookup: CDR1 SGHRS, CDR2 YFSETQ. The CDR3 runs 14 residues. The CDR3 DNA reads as TGCGCCAGCAGCGGGGGGCAGGGGGCGCCGGGAGCTTTCTTT. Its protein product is CASSGGQGAPGAFF.

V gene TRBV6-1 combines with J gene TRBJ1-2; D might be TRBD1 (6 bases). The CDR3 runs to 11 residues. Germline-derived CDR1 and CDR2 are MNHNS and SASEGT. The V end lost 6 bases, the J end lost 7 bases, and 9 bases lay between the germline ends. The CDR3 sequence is CASSHRVGYTF. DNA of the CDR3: TGTGCCAGCAGCCACAGGGTTGGCTACACCTTC.

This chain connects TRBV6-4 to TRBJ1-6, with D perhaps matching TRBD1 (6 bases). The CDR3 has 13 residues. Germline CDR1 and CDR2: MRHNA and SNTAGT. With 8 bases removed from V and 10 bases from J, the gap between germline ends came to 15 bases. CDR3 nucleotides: TGTGCCAGCGCCCTGGACAGCGGCTCACCCCTCCACTTT. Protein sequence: CASALDSGSPLHF.

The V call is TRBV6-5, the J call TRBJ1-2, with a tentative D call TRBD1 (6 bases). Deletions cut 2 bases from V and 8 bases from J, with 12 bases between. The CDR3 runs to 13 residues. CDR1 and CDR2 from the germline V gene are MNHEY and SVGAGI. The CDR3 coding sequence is TGTGCCAGCAGTTACATGGGGGCAGGGGGCTACACCTTC. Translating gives CASSYMGAGGYTF.

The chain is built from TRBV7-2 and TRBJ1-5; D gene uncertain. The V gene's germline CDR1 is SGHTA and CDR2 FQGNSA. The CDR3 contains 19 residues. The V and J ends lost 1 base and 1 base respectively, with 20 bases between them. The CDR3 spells CASSLVPPPELNSNQPQHF. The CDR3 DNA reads TGTGCCAGCAGCTTAGTACCGCCCCCAGAACTTAACAGCAATCAGCCCCAGCATTTT.

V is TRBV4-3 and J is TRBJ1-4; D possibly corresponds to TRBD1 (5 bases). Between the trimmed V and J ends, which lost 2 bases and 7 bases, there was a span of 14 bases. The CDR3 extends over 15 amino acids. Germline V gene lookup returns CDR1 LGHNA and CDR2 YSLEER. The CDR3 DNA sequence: TGCGCCAGCAGCCAACCCTCAGGGTTCGGTGAAAAACTGTTTTTT. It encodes CASSQPSGFGEKLFF.

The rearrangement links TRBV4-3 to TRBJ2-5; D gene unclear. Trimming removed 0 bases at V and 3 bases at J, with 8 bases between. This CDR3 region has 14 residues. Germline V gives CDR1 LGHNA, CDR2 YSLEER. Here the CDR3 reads CASSQELGKETQYF. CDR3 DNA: TGCGCCAGCAGCCAAGAGTTGGGGAAAGAGACCCAGTACTTC.

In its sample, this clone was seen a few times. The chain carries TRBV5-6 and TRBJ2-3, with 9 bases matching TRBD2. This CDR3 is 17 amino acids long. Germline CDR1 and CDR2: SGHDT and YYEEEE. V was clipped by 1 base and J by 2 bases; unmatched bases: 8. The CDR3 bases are TGTGCCAGCAGCTTGTTCGGGCTAGCGGGGTTCACAGATACGCAGTATTTT. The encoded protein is CASSLFGLAGFTDTQYF.